These 28 T cell receptor beta chains were sequenced from one sample in a study of blood T cell repertoires in COVID-19. The data were produced by immunoSEQ multiplex PCR, yet TCRdb's version contains in-frame clones alone and is incomplete. The sample has roughly 160,000 clones; 90% to 95% are singletons. Source material: peripheral blood. The receptors here all came from a man aged 45-65 years with acute or convalescent COVID-19.

This clone was detected once. At one end the junction does not follow the germline gene, possibly because of a read error. This specimen includes other DNA sequences encoding the same CDR3. The chain combines TRBV27 with TRBJ2-6; the match to TRBD1 covers 8 bases. The CDR3 extends over 17 amino acids. Germline V gene sequence: CDR1 MNHEY, CDR2 SMNVEV (reference sequence). CDR3 region: CASSLTGVDSGANVLTF. DNA for the CDR3: TGTGCCAGCAGTCTGACAGGGGTTGATTCTGGGGCCAACGTCTTGACTTTC.

This clone was observed once. This chain connects TRBV9 to TRBJ1-3, with D possibly matching TRBD1 (5 bases). V lost 2 bases and J lost 0, with 12 bases in between. Germline loops: CDR1 SGDLS, CDR2 YYNGEE. This CDR3 has 16 residues. CDR3 loop: CASSVRSGNSGNTIYF. CDR3 DNA: TGTGCCAGCAGCGTTAGGTCAGGGAACTCTGGAAACACCATATATTTT. The variable domain in full, completed from reference TRBV9 and TRBJ1-3, reads DSGVTQTPKHLITATGQRVTLRCSPRSGDLSVYWYQQSLDQGLQFLIQYYNGEERAKGNILERFSAQQFPDLHSELNLSSLELGDSALYFCASSVRSGNSGNTIYFGEGSWLTVV.

J is TRBJ1-2 and V is TRBV4-1, with a tentative D call TRBD1 (5 bases). With 0 bases removed from V and 11 bases from J, the gap between germline ends came to 22 bases. This CDR3 has 16 residues. Germline CDR1 and CDR2: MGHRA and YSYEKL. CDR3 sequence (DNA): TGCGCCAGCAGCCAAGAGTATGCGCGGACGGGGGAGCAGTACACCTTC. This translates into CASSQEYARTGEQYTF.

V is TRBV2 and J is TRBJ1-3; TRBD1 matches 10 bases. Unmatched junction bases numbered 3, after V lost 4 bases and J lost 3 bases. CDR1 and CDR2 (germline): SNHLY, FYNNEI. There are 15 residues in the CDR3. CDR3 residues: CASSAGQGLGNTIYF. As DNA, the CDR3 is TGTGCCAGCAGTGCGGGACAGGGGCTTGGAAACACCATATATTTT.

The rearrangement links TRBV4-1 to TRBJ2-1; unclear D gene. In germline, CDR1 is MGHRA, CDR2 YSYEKL. The V and J ends lost 1 base and 7 bases respectively, with 8 bases between them. The CDR3 is 13 residues long. CDR3 in DNA: TGCGCCAGCAGCCAAGTCACAGCTAATGAGCAGTTCTTC. Encoded protein: CASSQVTANEQFF.

The CDR3: CASSYADSLNTEAFF. The CDR3 nucleotides read TGTGCCAGCAGTTACGCGGACAGCTTGAACACTGAAGCTTTCTTT. The rearrangement joins TRBV6-2 or TRBV6-3 to TRBJ1-1; maybe TRBD1 (6 bases). CDR1 MNHEY and CDR2 SVGEGT come from the germline V gene. CDR3 length: 15 residues. Trimming stripped 2 bases from V and 0 bases from J, with 10 bases between.

This sequence joins TRBV18 and TRBJ1-1; a weak D match, TRBD1 (5 bases). Germline lookup yields CDR1 KGHSH and CDR2 LQKENI. CDR3 size: 13 residues. Trimming stripped 8 bases from V and 0 bases from J, with 10 bases between. The CDR3 here is CASQLTVNTEAFF. The CDR3 DNA sequence: TGTGCCAGCCAATTGACAGTGAACACTGAAGCTTTCTTT.

J is TRBJ1-4 and V is TRBV5-4; tentatively, D is TRBD1 (6 bases). Germline assignment: CDR1 SGHNT and CDR2 YYREEE (reference sequence). V gave up 1 base and J gave up 7 bases, with 14 bases separating them. The CDR3 sequence is 15 residues long. CDR3 coding DNA: TGTGCCAGCAGCTTGATCGGGGGGCGGGGTGAAAAACTGTTTTTT. Its translation: CASSLIGGRGEKLFF.

The rearrangement joins TRBV7-2 to TRBJ2-2; a possible D gene is TRBD2 (6 bases). The germline V and J ends were trimmed by 7 bases and 0 bases, with 18 bases remaining between them. Germline CDR1 is SGHTA and CDR2 is FQGNSA. This CDR3 has 17 residues. CDR3 protein: CASTQRMGGANTGELFF. The CDR3 DNA reads as TGTGCCAGCACTCAGCGCATGGGCGGGGCGAACACCGGGGAGCTGTTTTTT.

V and J are TRBV9 and TRBJ1-4; TRBD1 aligns across 10 bases. The ends lost 2 bases at V and 8 bases at J; junction bases unmatched: 6. The CDR3 spans 15 residues. CDR1 and CDR2 (germline): SGDLS, YYNGEE. DNA for the CDR3: TGTGCCAGCAGCGTCTCCGGGACAGGGGACGAAAAACTGTTTTTT. Amino acid sequence: CASSVSGTGDEKLFF.

The CDR3 sequence is CASSPVAGAGGKGYTF. Here the CDR3 DNA reads TGTGCCAGCAGCCCCGTGGCGGGTGCGGGGGGGAAGGGCTACACCTTC. This chain links TRBV11-2 with TRBJ1-2, with D perhaps TRBD1 (5 bases). With 5 bases removed from V and 8 bases from J, the gap between germline ends came to 24 bases. This CDR3 is built from 16 residues. The V gene's germline CDR1 is SGHAT and CDR2 FQNNGV.

The rearrangement uses TRBV6-9 and TRBJ1-4; D perhaps matches TRBD1 (6 bases). This CDR3 region has 15 residues. The germline V and J ends were trimmed by 10 bases and 4 bases, with 19 bases remaining between them. Germline CDR1 and CDR2: MNHGY and SVAAGI. Here the CDR3 reads CANHITQGRNEKLFF. The CDR3 nucleotides are TGTGCCAACCATATCACACAGGGCCGTAATGAAAAACTGTTTTTT.

The chain carries TRBV11-1 and TRBJ1-1; D might be TRBD1 (6 bases). V was cut by 5 bases and J by 3 bases, with 16 bases left in between. CDR1 and CDR2 (germline): SGHAT, FQDESV (reference sequence). The CDR3 loop spans 15 amino acids. CDR3 protein: CASSVPQGLDTEAFF. In DNA, the CDR3 is TGTGCCAGCAGCGTACCACAGGGTTTGGACACTGAAGCTTTCTTT.

V usage is TRBV10-3 and J usage is TRBJ1-2; D remains unclear. CDR3 length: 16 amino acids. Trimming pared 4 bases from V and 0 bases from J, leaving 15 bases between. CDR1 is ENHRY, CDR2 SYGVKD, per germline. The CDR3 region is CAISAEKGVSNYGYTF. The CDR3 region has the DNA TGTGCCATCAGTGCTGAGAAAGGAGTATCTAACTATGGCTACACCTTC.

This clone was observed a handful of times. J is TRBJ1-3 and V is TRBV19, with D possibly being TRBD1 (5 bases). Germline assignment: CDR1 LNHDA and CDR2 SQIVND (reference sequence). V was shortened by 3 bases and J by 1 base, with 13 bases between the two germline ends. CDR3 length: 16 residues. CDR3 protein: CASSIFRGSSGNTIYF. In DNA, the CDR3 is TGTGCCAGTAGTATTTTTAGGGGAAGTTCTGGAAACACCATATATTTT.

The chain employs TRBV6-1 and TRBJ2-3; a weak D match, TRBD2 (5 bases). Trimming shortened V by 3 bases and J by 0 bases, and 10 bases separated the two germline ends. This CDR3 spans 15 amino acids. Germline assignment: CDR1 MNHNS and CDR2 SASEGT. CDR3 loop: CASSDWRTSTDTQYF. The CDR3 DNA follows: TGTGCCAGCAGTGATTGGAGGACTAGCACAGATACGCAGTATTTT.

The V gene is TRBV19, the J gene TRBJ1-5; the match to TRBD1 covers 8 bases. J was trimmed by 2 bases and V by 11 bases; bases with no gene match: 8. Per germline, CDR1 LNHDA and CDR2 SQIVND (reference sequence). CDR3 length equals 14 residues. This chain's CDR3 is CAVSQTGGNQPQHF. Written as DNA, the CDR3 is TGTGCCGTATCGCAGACAGGGGGCAATCAGCCCCAGCATTTT.

The chain uses TRBV3-1 (or the pseudogene TRBV3-2) and TRBJ1-1, with TRBD1 matching 8 bases. This CDR3 has 14 residues. Germline CDR1 LGHDT, CDR2 YNNKEL (reference sequence). V shed 1 base and J 5 bases; nucleotides not matched to a gene: 3. The CDR3: CASSQGRGRTEAFF. The CDR3, as DNA: TGTGCCAGCAGCCAAGGCAGGGGGCGAACTGAAGCTTTCTTT.

This clone has only one observation. The chain couples TRBV7-9 to TRBJ2-6; TRBD1 might be the D (5 bases). Trimming shortened V by 1 base and J by 0 bases, and 10 bases separated the two germline ends. Germline CDR1 SEHNR, CDR2 FQNEAQ (reference sequence). The CDR3 contains 17 residues. CDR3 in DNA: TGTGCCAGCAGCTTAGGACAGCTTGGCTCTGGGGCCAACGTCCTGACTTTC. As protein: CASSLGQLGSGANVLTF.

The chain carries TRBV5-6 and TRBJ1-1; the match to TRBD1 covers 7 bases. CDR1 and CDR2 (germline): SGHDT, YYEEEE. There are 14 residues in the CDR3. With V trimmed by 4 bases and J by 0 bases, 3 bases remained unmatched. CDR3 amino acids: CASSRDRVNTEAFF. The DNA for the CDR3 is TGTGCCAGCAGCCGAGACAGGGTGAACACTGAAGCTTTCTTT.

The gene calls are TRBV18 and TRBJ2-1; D is possibly TRBD1 (6 bases). Germline V gene sequence: CDR1 KGHSH, CDR2 LQKENI. V lost 6 bases and J lost 5, with 26 bases in between. This CDR3 comprises 18 residues. CDR3 sequence reads: CASSLLLVGDTTNNEQFF. The CDR3 DNA reads TGTGCCAGCTCCCTCCTCCTCGTCGGGGACACTACCAACAATGAGCAGTTCTTC.

In its sample, this clone was seen a few times. CDR3 in amino acids: CASTLAGMDTEAFF. The CDR3 nucleotides read TGTGCCAGCACCCTCGCGGGGATGGACACTGAAGCTTTCTTT. The genes are TRBV28 and TRBJ1-1; D is ambiguous. V shed 7 bases and J shed 3 bases, with 15 bases lying between them. Germline V gives CDR1 MDHEN, CDR2 SYDVKM. The CDR3 covers 14 residues.

This clone is a singleton in its sample. The chain links TRBV6-6 to TRBJ1-3; no clear D gene. Between the trimmed V and J ends, which lost 0 bases and 0 bases, there was a span of 9 bases. The CDR3 sequence is 16 residues long. CDR1 is MNHNY and CDR2 is SVGAGI in the germline V gene (reference sequence). CDR3 region: CASSYSRSDSGNTIYF. The CDR3 DNA follows: TGTGCCAGCAGTTACTCGAGGTCAGACTCTGGAAACACCATATATTTT.

This clone was seen just once. The CDR3 DNA is TGCGCCAGCAGCCAAGATCGACTAGCGGGGGGGCTATGGAATGAGCAGTTCTTC. As protein: CASSQDRLAGGLWNEQFF. The gene calls are TRBV4-1 and TRBJ2-1; 14 bases are shared with TRBD2. The CDR3 is 18 residues long. In germline, CDR1 is MGHRA, CDR2 YSYEKL. V trimming: 0 bases; J trimming: 7 bases; junction bases outside the gene matches: 8.

This clone was detected a few times. The chain combines TRBV7-8 with TRBJ2-7, with D possibly TRBD1 on 6 matching bases. The CDR3 contains 14 residues. The V and J ends lost 5 bases and 2 bases respectively, with 13 bases between them. Germline loops: CDR1 SGHVS, CDR2 FQNEAQ. The CDR3 loop reads CASSASGQTYEQYF. CDR3 in DNA: TGTGCCAGCAGCGCCTCGGGACAAACCTACGAGCAGTACTTC.

J is TRBJ2-5 and V is TRBV18, with 7 bases identical to TRBD2. CDR3 length: 14 residues. The V and J ends lost 10 bases and 4 bases, in that order; junction bases with no gene match: 12. Germline V gene data show CDR1 as KGHSH and CDR2 as LQKENI. The CDR3 region has the DNA TGTGCCACCGGACCGGGGGGTCAGCGAGAGACCCAGTACTTC. Protein product: CATGPGGQRETQYF.

The CDR3 loop is CASSLVVQGTQYF. CDR3 coding DNA: TGTGCCAGCAGTTTAGTGGTTCAGGGGACCCAGTACTTC. The chain links TRBV27 to TRBJ2-5; maybe TRBD1 (5 bases). The CDR3 extends over 13 amino acids. Germline V gene data show CDR1 as MNHEY and CDR2 as SMNVEV (reference sequence). Trimming cost V 2 bases and J 7 bases, with 11 bases left between them.

The chain carries TRBV28 and TRBJ2-3, with 10 positions matching TRBD2. The length of the CDR3 is 13 residues. V lost 8 bases and J lost 1; bases outside the gene matches: 0. Germline CDR1 is MDHEN and CDR2 is SYDVKM. The CDR3 protein is CASGTSGTDTQYF. The DNA for the CDR3 is TGTGCCAGCGGGACTAGCGGCACAGATACGCAGTATTTT.